This is a list of T cell receptor beta chains from one sample in a study of blood T cells in healthy people across ages. Each CDR3 protein is one row after TCRdb ran MiXCR on the 5' RACE reads. The data contain 450,000 to 650,000 distinct CDR3 sequences, 24% of them singletons. The data were also submitted as part of a second study, on T cells of mothers and their children.

The sequencing sample was made of blood. These receptors originate from a boy under 18 in good health. The CDR3 runs from the conserved cysteine through the conserved F or W. The D gene is left open where the match is weak. Rows may omit the clone size; those that give it use once, few, many or a size class.

D	V	length	size	J	CDR3	DNA
NA	TRBV7-2	16	NA	TRBJ2-1	CASSPTWEAFYNEQFF	TGTGCCAGCAGCCCTACGTGGGAGGCCTTCTACAATGAGCAGTTCTTC
NA	TRBV7-2	17	few	TRBJ2-1	CASSPESGLGSYNEQFF	TGTGCCAGCAGCCCCGAGTCAGGCCTTGGCTCCTACAATGAGCAGTTCTTC
NA	TRBV30	14	NA	TRBJ1-1	CAWSVRGMNTEAFF	TGTGCCTGGAGTGTACGGGGCATGAACACTGAAGCTTTCTTT
NA	TRBV28	12	many	TRBJ2-2	CASSFPPGELFF	TGTGCCAGCAGTTTCCCCCCCGGGGAGCTGTTTTTT
NA	TRBV7-9	15	NA	TRBJ2-7	CASSLGGGARYEQYF	TGTGCCAGCAGCTTAGGTGGTGGGGCCAGGTACGAGCAGTACTTC
TRBD1	TRBV7-6	16	NA	TRBJ2-7	CASSSDPGQGNYEQYF	TGTGCCAGCAGCTCAGACCCGGGACAGGGGAATTACGAGCAGTACTTC
NA	TRBV7-2	15	few	TRBJ1-3	CASSPRQNLGNTIYF	TGTGCCAGCAGCCCCCGACAGAACCTCGGAAACACCATATATTTT
NA	TRBV28	17	NA	TRBJ2-7	CASSSLEPGLPAYEQYF	TGTGCCAGCAGTTCCCTAGAACCAGGACTACCCGCCTACGAGCAGTACTTC
TRBD1	TRBV4-2	15	many	TRBJ2-5	CASSQDVTGGETQYF	TGTGCCAGCAGCCAGGACGTTACAGGGGGGGAGACCCAGTACTTC
NA	TRBV20-1	14	NA	TRBJ2-7	CSAVFSGRSYEQYF	TGCAGTGCTGTTTTTAGCGGTAGATCCTACGAGCAGTACTTC
NA	TRBV11-2	15	few	TRBJ1-4	CASSSWTDDNEKLFF	TGTGCCAGCAGCTCCTGGACTGATGATAATGAAAAACTGTTTTTT
TRBD1	TRBV6-5	15	NA	TRBJ2-1	CASTIQGEGNNEQFF	TGTGCCAGCACCATACAGGGGGAAGGGAACAATGAGCAGTTCTTC
NA	TRBV6-1	16	NA	TRBJ2-3	CASSEGEGGHTDTQYF	TGTGCCAGCAGTGAAGGCGAGGGGGGGCACACAGATACGCAGTATTTT
TRBD1	TRBV29-1	16	few	TRBJ1-1	CSVEAGTGRMNTEAFF	TGCAGCGTTGAAGCCGGGACAGGGCGCATGAACACTGAAGCTTTCTTT
NA	TRBV4-3	13	NA	TRBJ2-1	CASSQGAYNEQFF	TGCGCCAGCAGCCAAGGTGCCTACAATGAGCAGTTCTTC
NA	TRBV29-1	14	few	TRBJ2-6	CSVPLSSGANVLTF	TGCAGCGTTCCCCTATCCTCTGGGGCCAACGTCCTGACTTTC
NA	TRBV19	13	NA	TRBJ1-3	CASFRGAGNTIYF	TGTGCCAGCTTTCGGGGAGCGGGAAACACCATATATTTT
TRBD1	TRBV12-3/TRBV12-4	15	few	TRBJ1-1	CASSRRTGGLAEAFF	TGTGCCAGCAGCCGCCGAACAGGGGGCCTCGCCGAAGCTTTCTTT
TRBD1	TRBV6-5	15	once	TRBJ2-2	CASRYDRGSTGELFF	TGTGCCAGCAGATATGACAGGGGGTCCACCGGGGAGCTGTTTTTT
NA	TRBV7-9	12	NA	TRBJ2-1	CASSRGVNEQFF	TGTGCCAGCAGCCGAGGCGTTAATGAGCAGTTCTTC
NA	TRBV5-6	14	few	TRBJ2-2	CASSLGRGAGELFF	TGTGCCAGCAGCCTGGGGCGGGGAGCCGGGGAGCTGTTTTTT
NA	TRBV28	12	few	TRBJ2-1	CASIKSSGEQFF	TGTGCCAGCATCAAAAGCTCGGGAGAGCAGTTCTTC
NA	TRBV6-2/TRBV6-3	14	NA	TRBJ1-5	CASSGLGRYQPQHF	TGTGCCAGCAGTGGTTTGGGGCGTTATCAGCCCCAGCATTTT
NA	TRBV3-1	15	NA	TRBJ2-5	CACSQDLGGGETQYF	TGTGCCTGCAGCCAAGATCTAGGGGGAGGAGAGACCCAGTACTTC
NA	TRBV7-2	19	NA	TRBJ1-1	CASSLVPGVVQYSNTEAFF	TGTGCCAGCAGCTTAGTTCCGGGGGTGGTGCAATACAGTAACACTGAAGCTTTCTTT
TRBD2	TRBV19	17	NA	TRBJ2-1	CASSILSWASGSGEQFF	TGTGCCAGTAGTATATTGAGCTGGGCTAGCGGGAGCGGTGAGCAGTTCTTC
NA	TRBV28	14	few	TRBJ2-5	CASRTDRRQETQYF	TGTGCCAGCAGGACAGACCGCCGGCAGGAGACCCAGTACTTC
NA	TRBV7-8	16	NA	TRBJ2-7	CASSLVLAGSGYEQYF	TGTGCCAGCAGCTTAGTCCTAGCCGGTTCCGGCTACGAGCAGTACTTC
NA	TRBV28	16	NA	TRBJ2-6	CASRLIPGSGANVLTF	TGTGCCAGCAGGCTTATACCGGGCTCCGGGGCCAACGTCCTGACTTTC
NA	TRBV3-1	17	few	TRBJ2-1	CASSQPFTSSSYNEQFF	TGTGCCAGCAGCCAACCGTTTACTAGCAGCTCCTACAATGAGCAGTTCTTC
NA	TRBV14	16	few	TRBJ2-5	CASSQAGGQYQETQYF	TGTGCCAGCAGCCAAGCTGGGGGGCAGTATCAAGAGACCCAGTACTTC
TRBD2	TRBV7-2	14	NA	TRBJ2-5	CASSRTSGSQTQYF	TGTGCCAGCAGCAGGACTAGCGGGAGTCAGACCCAGTACTTC
NA	TRBV11-2	16	few	TRBJ2-1	CASSLATLSSYNEQFF	TGTGCCAGCAGCTTAGCTACGCTCAGCTCCTACAATGAGCAGTTCTTC
NA	TRBV20-1	13	NA	TRBJ2-7	CSARDLAGPEQYF	TGCAGTGCTAGAGATCTGGCAGGACCCGAGCAGTACTTC
TRBD1	TRBV10-3	15	few	TRBJ1-1	CAIRSTGGWGTEAFF	TGTGCCATCAGGTCGACAGGGGGCTGGGGCACTGAAGCTTTCTTT
TRBD2	TRBV6-2/TRBV6-3	16	few	TRBJ2-1	CASSSKRTSGYNEQFF	TGTGCCAGCAGCTCAAAAAGGACTAGCGGCTACAATGAGCAGTTCTTC
NA	TRBV7-2	13	few	TRBJ2-3	CASTLAGADTQYF	TGTGCCAGCACCCTGGCAGGGGCAGATACGCAGTATTTT
NA	TRBV29-1	16	many	TRBJ2-1	CSVGRSQGGMGNEQFF	TGCAGCGTTGGCCGATCACAGGGTGGTATGGGCAATGAGCAGTTCTTC
NA	TRBV7-2	14	NA	TRBJ1-4	CASSLEQGGEKLFF	TGTGCCAGCAGCTTAGAACAGGGAGGGGAAAAACTGTTTTTT
NA	TRBV12-3/TRBV12-4	14	NA	TRBJ2-7	CASSWEGVSYEQYF	TGTGCCAGCAGTTGGGAGGGGGTATCCTACGAGCAGTACTTC
NA	TRBV28	14	NA	TRBJ2-2	CASSLRVNTEELFF	TGTGCCAGCAGTTTGAGGGTGAACACCGAGGAGCTGTTTTTT
TRBD1	TRBV29-1	16	NA	TRBJ1-2	CSATGGDSIFRYGYTF	TGCAGCGCCACAGGGGGCGATAGTATATTTCGCTATGGCTACACCTTC
NA	TRBV5-1	14	NA	TRBJ2-3	CASSLTGSRDTQYF	TGCGCCAGCAGCTTGACAGGGAGTCGTGATACGCAGTATTTT
TRBD1	TRBV6-2/TRBV6-3	14	few	TRBJ2-7	CASSTTGFPYEQYF	TGTGCCAGCAGTACGACAGGGTTTCCCTACGAGCAGTACTTC
NA	TRBV5-6	12	NA	TRBJ2-7	CASSWRTYEQYF	TGTGCCAGCAGCTGGAGGACCTACGAGCAGTACTTC
NA	TRBV29-1	14	few	TRBJ2-5	CSVRPMATQETQYF	TGCAGCGTACGCCCTATGGCGACCCAAGAGACCCAGTACTTC
TRBD1	TRBV6-5	18	NA	TRBJ1-1	CASSNTRQGAGSGTEAFF	TGTGCCAGCAGTAACACTCGACAGGGGGCAGGGTCGGGCACTGAAGCTTTCTTT
TRBD2	TRBV6-2/TRBV6-3	15	few	TRBJ2-3	CASSLASGATDTQYF	TGTGCCAGCAGTTTAGCTAGCGGAGCAACAGATACGCAGTATTTT